This TCR beta chain emerged from a study of CD8+ T cells in alopecia areata. Points from the study as a whole: Higher clonality was seen in lesional scalp than in normal scalp, especially in alopecia totalis/universalis. Sequencing of scalp samples also includes resident alphabeta T cells from normal skin.

Concerning this clone itself: Its antigen is not identified.

Germline CDR1 MNHNY, CDR2 SVGAGI (reference sequence). This CDR3 comprises 14 residues. V was cut by 6 bases and J by 1 base, with 10 bases left in between. It was cDNA, reverse transcribed from extracted RNA, that served as the sequencing template. Sequencing was performed with immunoSEQ multiplex PCR; in TCRdb, only in-frame clones are kept and a portion is missing. Seen here are approximately 89,000 clones, just over 50% observed once, and the top ten hold around 5%. Patients with alopecia areata provided lesional scalp punch biopsies as well as peripheral blood. Isolation of CD4+ and CD8+ T cells from PBMCs was achieved by sorting.

This TCR came from a human donor with alopecia areata. The chain recombines TRBV6-6 with TRBJ1-5; possibly TRBD1 for D (6 bases). The sequenced sample was NKG2D-high CD8+ T cells sorted from blood. CDR3 coding DNA: TGTGCCAGCAGGGACAGAGGGAGCAATCAGCCCCAGCATTTT. This encodes CASRDRGSNQPQHF.